This T cell receptor beta chain derives from a study of T cells in Graves' hyperthyroidism and ophthalmopathy. RNA transcripts were the template for amplifying TCR beta CDR3 regions. RT-PCR in the first round (using the HTBI primer set) targeted the TCR CDR3. One entry per CDR3 protein results from TCRdb running MiXCR on the multiplex PCR reads. The repertoire consists of about 770,000 distinct CDR3 sequences, with around 19% occurring once and the leading ten covering around 15%. General study points: Ophthalmopathy prediction by the model preceded onset by a median 6.5 months.

Patients with uncontrolled infections, other autoimmune diseases, pregnancy or lactation were excluded. Orbital computed tomography and thyroid ultrasound, together with serum TRAb and thyroxine and clinical symptoms, were used for diagnoses. Predating any ophthalmopathy symptoms, the blood sample was taken at first hyperthyroidism diagnosis. This clonotype was seen repeatedly, ten times or more. Antigen specificity is unknown. CDR3 length: 15 amino acids. V dropped 3 bases and J dropped 9 bases, with 18 bases sitting between them. This chain uses TRBV12-3 or TRBV12-4 with TRBJ2-1, with a possible D match to TRBD1 (6 bases). This receptor was taken from a woman between 45 and 60 years old with Graves' hyperthyroidism that later progressed to Graves' ophthalmopathy. Material: blood. The chain's CDR3 is CASSLVGKGVFEQFF. For the CDR3, the DNA is TGTGCCAGCAGTTTGGTCGGGAAGGGGGTTTTTGAGCAGTTCTTC.